One and the same sample provided the 4 T cell receptor beta chains below, sequenced in a study of cytomegalovirus exposure and HLA in healthy donors. The study ran its PCR with 60 Vbeta and 13 Jbeta primers. Some clones are missing from TCRdb's copy, which holds only in-frame ones; the method was immunoSEQ multiplex PCR. The sample holds around 170,000 clones, 80% seen once. Specimen: PBMCs. These receptors were obtained from a man in his forties or fifties in good health and CMV-seronegative.

V gene TRBV18 combines with J gene TRBJ2-3; 9 nucleotides line up with TRBD1. Per the germline V gene, CDR1 is KGHSH and CDR2 is LQKENI. With V trimmed by 5 bases and J by 0 bases, 9 bases remained unmatched. This CDR3 has 17 residues. DNA for the CDR3: TGTGCCAGCTCATCTAATCCGGGACAGGGTAGCACAGATACGCAGTATTTT. Amino acid sequence: CASSSNPGQGSTDTQYF.

This clone was recorded a few times. The genes are TRBV11-2 and TRBJ2-7; TRBD2 aligns across 8 bases. V dropped 3 bases and J dropped 6; count of bases not matched to a gene: 7. The CDR3 totals 14 residues. Germline V gives CDR1 SGHAT, CDR2 FQNNGV. CDR3: CASSLSAGGLEQYF. CDR3 nucleotide sequence: TGTGCCAGCAGCTTGTCGGCGGGAGGTCTCGAGCAGTACTTC.

J is TRBJ1-1 and V is TRBV18; weak D call: TRBD1 (5 bases). The CDR3 has 13 amino acids. CDR1 and CDR2 from the germline V gene are KGHSH and LQKENI. V shed 1 base and J shed 6 bases, with 9 bases lying between them. In DNA, the CDR3 is TGTGCCAGCTCACCACGAGGGGACTCTGAAGCTTTCTTT. Encoded protein: CASSPRGDSEAFF.

The V call is TRBV5-6, the J call TRBJ1-6; 8 nucleotides align to TRBD1. Trimming removed 4 bases from V and 10 bases from J; junction bases left unmatched: 7. This CDR3 is built from 14 residues. The germline gives CDR1 SGHDT, CDR2 YYEEEE. CDR3 coding DNA: TGTGCCAGCAGCCCGGACAGGGCTGGATCACCCCTCCACTTT. Amino acids: CASSPDRAGSPLHF.